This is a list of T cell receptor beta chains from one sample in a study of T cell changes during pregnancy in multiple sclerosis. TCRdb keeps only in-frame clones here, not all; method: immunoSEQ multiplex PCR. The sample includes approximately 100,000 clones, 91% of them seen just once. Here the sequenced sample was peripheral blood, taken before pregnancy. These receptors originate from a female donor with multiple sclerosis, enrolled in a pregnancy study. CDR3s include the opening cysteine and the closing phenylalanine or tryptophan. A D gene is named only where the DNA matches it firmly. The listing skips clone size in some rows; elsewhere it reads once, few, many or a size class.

CDR3 protein: CASSQDPADTQYF
CDR3 DNA: TGCGCCAGCAGCCAAGATCCGGCAGATACGCAGTATTTT
D gene: .
clone size: .
J gene: TRBJ2-3
V gene: TRBV4-3

CDR3 protein: CASFDRVDNEQFF
CDR3 DNA: TGTGCCAGCTTCGACAGGGTCGACAATGAGCAGTTCTTC
D gene: TRBD1
clone size: .
J gene: TRBJ2-1
V gene: TRBV7-2

CDR3 protein: CASSLLDSAALNTEAFF
CDR3 DNA: TGTGCCAGCTCACTACTCGACAGCGCAGCTCTGAACACTGAAGCTTTCTTT
D gene: .
clone size: .
J gene: TRBJ1-1
V gene: TRBV18

CDR3 protein: CAIRGLSETQYF
CDR3 DNA: TGTGCCATCAGAGGACTCTCTGAGACCCAGTACTTC
D gene: .
clone size: .
J gene: TRBJ2-5
V gene: TRBV10-3

CDR3 protein: CASSYPGQPIVMGYTF
CDR3 DNA: TGTGCCAGCAGTTACCCGGGACAGCCGATCGTAATGGGCTACACCTTC
D gene: TRBD1
clone size: .
J gene: TRBJ1-2
V gene: TRBV6-6

CDR3 protein: CASSMTGQRVDEQFF
CDR3 DNA: TGTGCCAGCAGCATGACGGGACAGAGAGTCGATGAGCAGTTCTTC
D gene: TRBD1
clone size: .
J gene: TRBJ2-1
V gene: TRBV7-6

CDR3 protein: CSVDGQGYDGYTF
CDR3 DNA: TGCAGCGTCGACGGACAGGGGTATGATGGCTACACCTTC
D gene: TRBD1
clone size: .
J gene: TRBJ1-2
V gene: TRBV29-1

CDR3 protein: CAWSVGGRAREQYF
CDR3 DNA: TGTGCCTGGAGTGTAGGCGGGAGGGCCCGCGAGCAGTACTTC
D gene: TRBD2
clone size: .
J gene: TRBJ2-7
V gene: TRBV30

CDR3 protein: CASSYSDSAWNTIYF
CDR3 DNA: TGTGCCAGCAGTTACTCGGACAGCGCCTGGAACACCATATATTTT
D gene: .
clone size: .
J gene: TRBJ1-3
V gene: TRBV6-5

CDR3 protein: CASSFLSGNTIYF
CDR3 DNA: TGTGCCAGCAGCTTCCTCTCTGGAAACACCATATATTTT
D gene: .
clone size: .
J gene: TRBJ1-3
V gene: TRBV7-9

CDR3 protein: CASSRLAGTYEQYF
CDR3 DNA: TGTGCCAGTAGTCGCCTAGCGGGGACCTACGAGCAGTACTTC
D gene: TRBD2
clone size: .
J gene: TRBJ2-7
V gene: TRBV19

CDR3 protein: CASSRGTANTEAFF
CDR3 DNA: TGTGCCAGCAGCAGAGGGACAGCGAACACTGAAGCTTTCTTT
D gene: TRBD1
clone size: .
J gene: TRBJ1-1
V gene: TRBV9

CDR3 protein: CASSIPGLVAETQYF
CDR3 DNA: TGTGCCAGCAGTATACCGGGACTAGTTGCGGAGACCCAGTACTTC
D gene: TRBD2
clone size: .
J gene: TRBJ2-5
V gene: TRBV6-1

CDR3 protein: CASSEASYSQETQYF
CDR3 DNA: TGTGCCAGCAGTGAAGCGAGCTACAGTCAAGAGACCCAGTACTTC
D gene: .
clone size: .
J gene: TRBJ2-5
V gene: TRBV6-1

CDR3 protein: CASSDEGRSAGYTF
CDR3 DNA: TGTGCCAGCAGTGATGAAGGGAGGTCGGCTGGCTACACCTTC
D gene: .
clone size: .
J gene: TRBJ1-2
V gene: TRBV2

CDR3 protein: CASSQVSPPYF
CDR3 DNA: TGCGCCAGCAGCCAAGTATCCCCCCCATATTTT
D gene: .
clone size: .
J gene: TRBJ1-3
V gene: TRBV4-1

CDR3 protein: CASSVTGENTEAFF
CDR3 DNA: TGTGCCAGCAGTGTCACGGGGGAGAACACTGAAGCTTTCTTT
D gene: .
clone size: .
J gene: TRBJ1-1
V gene: TRBV6-4

CDR3 protein: CATRTSYNYGYTF
CDR3 DNA: TGTGCCACAAGGACATCATATAACTATGGCTACACCTTC
D gene: .
clone size: .
J gene: TRBJ1-2
V gene: TRBV2

CDR3 protein: CASSVQEAGGYTF
CDR3 DNA: TGTGCCAGCAGTGTACAGGAAGCCGGTGGCTACACCTTC
D gene: .
clone size: .
J gene: TRBJ1-2
V gene: TRBV6-1

CDR3 protein: CASSQARQTGELFF
CDR3 DNA: TGTGCCAGCAGCCAAGCGAGGCAAACCGGGGAGCTGTTTTTT
D gene: .
clone size: .
J gene: TRBJ2-2
V gene: TRBV14

CDR3 protein: CASSQTVSDTQYF
CDR3 DNA: TGTGCCAGCTCACAGACAGTAAGTGATACGCAGTATTTT
D gene: .
clone size: once
J gene: TRBJ2-3
V gene: TRBV18

CDR3 protein: CASRKGLQNTGELFF
CDR3 DNA: TGTGCCAGCAGAAAAGGACTCCAGAACACCGGGGAGCTGTTTTTT
D gene: .
clone size: .
J gene: TRBJ2-2
V gene: TRBV11-2

CDR3 protein: CASSLPVSHEKTQYF
CDR3 DNA: TGTGCCAGCAGTTTGCCCGTGAGCCATGAAAAGACCCAGTACTTC
D gene: .
clone size: .
J gene: TRBJ2-5
V gene: TRBV28

CDR3 protein: CASASAPQTYEQYF
CDR3 DNA: TGCGCCTCTGCTAGCGCCCCCCAGACCTACGAGCAGTACTTC
D gene: .
clone size: few
J gene: TRBJ2-7
V gene: TRBV5-1

CDR3 protein: CASTRGSSNTGELFF
CDR3 DNA: TGTGCCAGCACTAGGGGATCTTCGAACACCGGGGAGCTGTTTTTT
D gene: .
clone size: .
J gene: TRBJ2-2
V gene: TRBV5-6

CDR3 protein: CASMIASGFPTDTQYF
CDR3 DNA: TGTGCCAGTATGATCGCCTCGGGATTCCCCACAGATACGCAGTATTTT
D gene: .
clone size: once
J gene: TRBJ2-3
V gene: TRBV19